Each of the 10 T cell receptor beta chains below was sequenced from the same sample in a study of STAT5B mutations in CD4+ large granular lymphocyte leukemia. Sequenced by immunoSEQ multiplex PCR; TCRdb stores in-frame clones only, minus some. The sample includes roughly 38,000 clones, about 80% seen only once; the top ten take less than 0.6%. The sequenced sample was CD4+ T cells from blood buffy coats. These receptors came from a human donor in good health.

The genes are TRBV6-5 and TRBJ2-1, with 9 bases identical to TRBD2. Per the germline V gene, CDR1 is MNHEY and CDR2 is SVGAGI. The CDR3 loop spans 15 amino acids. V dropped 9 bases and J dropped 8; count of bases not matched to a gene: 14. CDR3 DNA sequence: TGTGCCAGTCGGCGGTCGGCGGGGGGGCCGTATGAGCAGTTCTTC. This sequence encodes CASRRSAGGPYEQFF.

The J gene is TRBJ2-1, the V gene TRBV27; tentative D call: TRBD1 (6 bases). Trimming shortened V by 4 bases and J by 10 bases, and 14 bases separated the two germline ends. Germline-derived CDR1 and CDR2 are MNHEY and SMNVEV (reference sequence). This CDR3 comprises 13 residues. CDR3: CASSSTGLREQFF. CDR3 coding DNA: TGTGCCAGCAGTTCCACAGGGTTACGAGAGCAGTTCTTC.

This rearrangement joins TRBV6-5 to TRBJ1-6; no clear D gene. CDR1 MNHEY and CDR2 SVGAGI come from the germline V gene. The CDR3 contains 15 residues. V gave up 6 bases and J gave up 6 bases, with 15 bases separating them. The DNA for the CDR3 is TGTGCCAGCAGCCCATTAGCTTCCCTTAATTCACCCCTCCACTTT. It is translated as CASSPLASLNSPLHF.

Written as DNA, the CDR3 is TGTGCCAGCACTTGGGGGGCTGAGGACACTGAAGCTTTCTTT. It yields the protein CASTWGAEDTEAFF. The V gene is TRBV5-6, the J gene TRBJ1-1; tentatively, D is TRBD1 (6 bases). Trimming stripped 6 bases from V and 3 bases from J, with 15 bases between. The CDR3 has 14 residues. Germline CDR1 SGHDT, CDR2 YYEEEE.

This clone has just a few counts. The chain combines TRBV25-1 with TRBJ2-1; 8 bases match TRBD2. This CDR3 has 15 amino acids. V was clipped by 6 bases and J by 0 bases; unmatched bases: 4. Germline V gives CDR1 MGHDK, CDR2 SYGVNS. Here the CDR3 reads CASSRAGASYNEQFF. CDR3 bases: TGTGCCAGCAGCCGAGCGGGGGCCTCCTACAATGAGCAGTTCTTC.

This sequence joins TRBV27 and TRBJ1-2, with 11 nucleotides matching TRBD1. This CDR3 is built from 15 residues. CDR1 is MNHEY and CDR2 is SMNVEV in the germline V gene (reference sequence). The V gene end was trimmed by 5 bases and the J gene end by 4 bases; junction bases not matched to a gene: 6. CDR3: CASSPRTGGRYGYTF. The CDR3 bases are TGTGCCAGCAGTCCCAGGACAGGGGGCCGCTATGGCTACACCTTC.

The chain couples TRBV11-2 to TRBJ2-3; D is tentatively TRBD1 or TRBD2 (6 bases each). The germline V gene encodes CDR1 SGHAT and CDR2 FQNNGV. Deletions cut 4 bases from V and 3 bases from J, with 17 bases between. The CDR3 is 16 amino acids. The DNA for the CDR3 is TGTGCCAGCAGCTCGACGGGGGCACAAGGAACAGATACGCAGTATTTT. Protein product: CASSSTGAQGTDTQYF.

The J gene is TRBJ2-1, the V gene TRBV7-2, with D possibly matching TRBD2 (6 bases). CDR3 length equals 16 residues. From germline, CDR1 is SGHTA and CDR2 FQGNSA. V gave up 2 bases and J gave up 2 bases, with 13 bases separating them. CDR3 region: CASSLFGGMAYNEQFF. DNA for the CDR3: TGTGCCAGCAGCTTATTTGGCGGGATGGCCTACAATGAGCAGTTCTTC.

There are a few counts of this clone. The rearrangement uses TRBV18 and TRBJ1-5; no clear D. Per the germline V gene, CDR1 is KGHSH and CDR2 is LQKENI. The CDR3 runs 14 residues. Trimming shortened V by 0 bases and J by 5 bases, and 8 bases separated the two germline ends. The DNA for the CDR3 is TGTGCCAGCTCACCACCGAAGTTGGATCAGCCCCAGCATTTT. The encoded protein is CASSPPKLDQPQHF.

This clone was detected a few times. This chain connects TRBV4-2 to TRBJ1-2; 7 bases are a match to TRBD1. The CDR3 length is 14 residues. CDR1 is LGHNA, CDR2 YNFKEQ, per germline. The ends lost 4 bases at V and 4 bases at J; junction bases unmatched: 6. In DNA form, the CDR3 reads TGTGCCAGCAGCCTGGGAGGGGGCGCCTATGGCTACACCTTC. It encodes CASSLGGGAYGYTF.